This T cell receptor (beta chain) was recovered during a study of blood T cell repertoires in COVID-19. On the study more broadly: Italy, Spain and the United States were the sources of the convalescent and acute COVID-19 samples. PBMCs, B-cell-depleted T cells, or T cells provided the cDNA or gDNA that made up the material.

Per the original data handling: Reference gene primers were amplified, and this amplification served to estimate nucleated cell counts. Using immunoSEQ multiplex PCR, the repertoire was profiled, and TCRdb retains in-frame clones only, with some absent. V, J and clone size derive from that table, while D and trimming were established from the DNA sequence. The sample lists roughly 100,000 clones, about four fifths occurring once. CDR1 and CDR2 (germline): SNHLY, FYNNEI. This CDR3 region has 16 residues. Trimming removed 6 bases from V and 5 bases from J; junction bases left unmatched: 10. The sample was peripheral blood. The chain links TRBV2 to TRBJ1-6; 7 bases match TRBD1. This clonotype was obtained from a man aged 40-49 years with active or convalescent COVID-19. The CDR3 bases are TGTGCCAGCAGCGCAACGACAGGGAGTAATAATTCACCCCTCCACTTT. Translating it yields CASSATTGSNNSPLHF. Drawing the rest from reference TRBV2 and TRBJ1-6, the complete variable domain is EPEVTQTPSHQVTQMGQEVILRCVPISNHLYFYWYRQILGQKVEFLVSFYNNEISEKSEIFDDQFSVERPDGSNFTLKIRSTKLEDSAMYFCASSATTGSNNSPLHFGNGTRLTVT.